One T cell receptor (beta chain) is described in this entry. The data were obtained in a study of blood T cell repertoires in COVID-19. The overall study: The United States, Italy and Spain supplied acute and convalescent COVID-19 samples. PBMCs, B-cell-depleted T cells, or T cells provided the cDNA or gDNA that made up the material.

In the original processing: Reference gene primer amplification gave estimated nucleated cell counts. Sequencing was performed with immunoSEQ multiplex PCR; in TCRdb, only in-frame clones are kept and a portion is missing. Clone size and V and J calls were adopted from that table, with D and trimming inferred from the DNA. The table has around 80,000 clones, approximately 80% seen once; the top ten hold about 12%. The sequenced sample was peripheral blood. This receptor was obtained from a man older than 75 with acute or convalescent COVID-19.

The CDR3 region has the DNA TGCACCAGCAGCTTCCGGGACACCCCGCACTATGGCTACACCTTC. It codes for CTSSFRDTPHYGYTF. The gene calls are TRBV1 and TRBJ1-2; TRBD1, the table's D call, lacks a check against the DNA. TRBV1 is annotated as a pseudogene. CDR3 length: 15 residues.